Listed here is a single TCR beta chain. Its matching antigen is unknown. The PCR had 60 Vbeta and 13 Jbeta primers. Clones were read by immunoSEQ multiplex PCR, and TCRdb kept only the in-frame ones, dropping some. The table shows approximately 110,000 clones, with roughly 13% occurring only once. This sample is part of a study of cytomegalovirus exposure and HLA in healthy donors. Whole-study findings and limits: HLA alleles showed associations with 16,951 TCR beta sequences in a later analysis, at a 0.05 false discovery rate.

V was pared by 4 bases and J by 3 bases, with 7 bases of the junction left unmatched. Germline CDR1 is SGHKS and CDR2 is YYEKEE (reference sequence). The CDR3 length is 15 residues. The chain recombines TRBV5-5 with TRBJ1-2, with TRBD1 identical over 9 bases. The sequenced material came from PBMCs. This TCR came from a middle-aged man in good health and CMV-seropositive. CDR3 DNA: TGTGCCAGCAGCCCCGGACAGGGGAGAGACTATGGCTACACCTTC. Amino acids: CASSPGQGRDYGYTF.